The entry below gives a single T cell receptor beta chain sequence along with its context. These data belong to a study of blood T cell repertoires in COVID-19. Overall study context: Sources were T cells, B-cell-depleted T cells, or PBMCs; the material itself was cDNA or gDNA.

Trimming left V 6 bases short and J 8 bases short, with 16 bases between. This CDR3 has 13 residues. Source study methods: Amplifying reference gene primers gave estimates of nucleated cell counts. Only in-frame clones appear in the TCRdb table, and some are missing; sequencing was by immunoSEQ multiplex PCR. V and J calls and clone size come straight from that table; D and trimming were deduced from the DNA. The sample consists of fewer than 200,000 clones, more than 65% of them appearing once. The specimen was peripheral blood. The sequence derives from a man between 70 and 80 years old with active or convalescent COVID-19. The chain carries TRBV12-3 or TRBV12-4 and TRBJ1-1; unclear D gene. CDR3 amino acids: CASSHNSEQEAFF. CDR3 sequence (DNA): TGTGCCAGCAGCCATAACAGTGAACAAGAAGCTTTCTTT.